This TCR beta chain derives from a study of spatial heterogeneity in lung cancer. Study-level findings and limits: Within tumors, counts of expanded alpha and beta TCRs tracked tumor mutation counts.

About this clonotype: Its antigen is still unknown. Since it is a stray read in a library aimed at alpha chains, this beta chain has a size that is not meaningful.

Every cDNA TCR molecule received its own unique molecular identifier. TCRdb re-derived calls from the 5' RACE reads in MiXCR, one entry per CDR3 protein. The sample holds 9,500 or so distinct CDR3 sequences, 12% seen once. Trimming shortened V by 2 bases and J by 0 bases, and 11 bases separated the two germline ends. Germline CDR1 is MNHNY and CDR2 is SVGAGI (reference sequence). The CDR3 extends over 16 amino acids. Time point in this sample: sample taken at primary tumor resection. Samples were obtained from some 70 donors, all untreated early-stage non-small cell lung cancer patients. Frozen PBMC, nontumor lung or tumor provided whole RNA, which was sequenced unsorted.

This chain connects TRBV6-6 to TRBJ1-3; D is unclear. The starting material was lung tumor tissue, obtained at surgery. The sequence was obtained from a male donor with early-stage non-small cell lung cancer. The CDR3 region has the DNA TGTGCCAGCAGTTACGCGGAGGGATCCTCTGGAAACACCATATATTTT. It encodes CASSYAEGSSGNTIYF.